A single sample is the source of the 30 T cell receptor beta chains below, sequenced in a study of cytomegalovirus exposure and HLA in healthy donors. The data were produced by immunoSEQ multiplex PCR, yet TCRdb's version contains in-frame clones alone and is incomplete. The sample has 71,000 or so clones, 90% to 95% seen once; the top ten hold 2.1%. The material sequenced was PBMCs. These receptors all come from a young woman in good health and CMV-seronegative.

The chain has TRBV30 and TRBJ1-5; D is unresolved. Trimming took off 1 base at V and 0 bases at J, with 10 bases between the two ends. This CDR3 region has 15 residues. Germline assignment: CDR1 GTSNPN and CDR2 SVGIG (reference sequence). This CDR3 reads CAWSENFYSNQPQHF. The CDR3 nucleotides are TGTGCCTGGAGTGAGAACTTTTATAGCAATCAGCCCCAGCATTTT.

The V gene is TRBV29-1, the J gene TRBJ1-1, with D maybe TRBD1 (6 bases). CDR3 length: 15 residues. V lost 6 bases and J 5 bases, leaving 22 bases between the germline ends. The germline CDR1 and CDR2 sequences are SQVTM and ANQGSEA. Written as DNA, the CDR3 is TGCAGCGTCCCTTTGGGGGGGCTTGTAAGTACTGAAGCTTTCTTT. It yields the protein CSVPLGGLVSTEAFF.

The CDR3 coding sequence is TGTGCCAGCTCCCAGACAGGGGCTCATGGAAACACCATATATTTT. Amino acid sequence: CASSQTGAHGNTIYF. The J gene is TRBJ1-3, the V gene TRBV9, with 8 bases aligning to TRBD1. Germline loops: CDR1 SGDLS, CDR2 YYNGEE. The CDR3 is 15 amino acids. V dropped 7 bases and J dropped 3; count of bases not matched to a gene: 9.

The chain has TRBV5-1 and TRBJ2-3, with D possibly TRBD1 on 5 matching bases. Germline CDR1 and CDR2: SGHRS and YFSETQ. This CDR3 has 14 residues. The ends were cut back, 0 bases at V and 2 bases at J, with 7 bases in the middle. The CDR3 here is CASSLEGATDTQYF. CDR3 nucleotide sequence: TGCGCCAGCAGCTTGGAAGGGGCCACAGATACGCAGTATTTT.

This clone was detected a few times. The chain is built from TRBV6-4 and TRBJ2-1; 9 nucleotides line up with TRBD2. V lost 7 bases, J lost 7 bases, and 11 bases stayed unmatched. This CDR3 has 15 amino acids. Germline V CDR1 and CDR2: MRHNA, SNTAGT. The CDR3 DNA follows: TGTGCCAGCACCCTGGTAGCGGGAGAGGGGAATGAGCAGTTCTTC. Protein: CASTLVAGEGNEQFF.

With respect to this clone: At one end, the junction sequence differs from germline, possibly due to a read error. The gene calls are TRBV7-3 and TRBJ2-1; D is perhaps TRBD2 (5 bases). This CDR3 comprises 14 residues. In germline, CDR1 is SGHTA, CDR2 FQGTGA. The CDR3 is CASSLTREWNEQFF. In nucleotides, the CDR3 is TGTGCCAGCAGCCTAACGAGGGAGTGGAATGAGCAGTTCTTC.

This clone was seen once. The genes are TRBV28 and TRBJ2-1; 7 bases align to TRBD2. Germline CDR1 reads MDHEN; CDR2 reads SYDVKM. Unmatched junction bases numbered 16, after V lost 7 bases and J lost 7 bases. The CDR3 length is 16 residues. CDR3 region: CASNTAGETGRNEQFF. Written as DNA, the CDR3 is TGTGCCAGCAATACTGCGGGAGAAACTGGTAGAAATGAGCAGTTCTTC. Looking up the rest from reference TRBV28 and TRBJ2-1 gives the full variable domain: DVKVTQSSRYLVKRTGEKVFLECVQDMDHENMFWYRQDPGLGLRLIYFSYDVKMKEKGDIPEGYSVSREKKERFSLILESASTNQTSMYLCASNTAGETGRNEQFFGPGTRLTVL.

This sequence joins TRBV7-9 and TRBJ2-1; D may be TRBD1 (6 bases). This CDR3 spans 15 amino acids. V lost 2 bases and J 8 bases, leaving 16 bases between the germline ends. Germline V gives CDR1 SEHNR, CDR2 FQNEAQ (reference sequence). As DNA, the CDR3 is TGTGCCAGCAGCTTATTAAGGGGGAGAGGCGATGAGCAGTTCTTC. It is translated as CASSLLRGRGDEQFF.

The genes are TRBV28 and TRBJ2-2; TRBD2 matches at 7 bases. The V and J ends lost 1 base and 1 base, in that order; junction bases with no gene match: 3. The germline CDR1 and CDR2 sequences are MDHEN and SYDVKM. The CDR3 sequence is 16 residues long. The CDR3 DNA reads as TGTGCCAGCAGTTTATACGGGGAGGGGAACACCGGGGAGCTGTTTTTT. It translates to CASSLYGEGNTGELFF.

The chain links TRBV4-2 to TRBJ2-1, with 7 nucleotides matching TRBD1. The V and J ends lost 3 bases and 6 bases, in that order; junction bases with no gene match: 2. Per germline, CDR1 LGHNA and CDR2 YNFKEQ. The CDR3 runs to 13 residues. The CDR3 DNA follows: TGTGCCAGCAGCCACCCAGGGGGCAATGAGCAGTTCTTC. Translation gives CASSHPGGNEQFF.

The chain has TRBV5-1 and TRBJ2-2; TRBD1 might be the D (5 bases). Germline V gives CDR1 SGHRS, CDR2 YFSETQ. The CDR3 is 16 residues long. The V end lost 2 bases, the J end lost 0 bases, and 11 bases lay between the germline ends. DNA for the CDR3: TGCGCCAGCAGCTTTGTGACAGCAGCGAACACCGGGGAGCTGTTTTTT. It is translated as CASSFVTAANTGELFF.

This sequence joins TRBV11-2 and TRBJ2-3; possible D gene TRBD1, 8 bases. The CDR3 runs to 16 residues. CDR1 and CDR2 from the germline V gene are SGHAT and FQNNGV. Trimming pared 5 bases from V and 2 bases from J, leaving 17 bases between. The CDR3 spells CASSQLTGGATDTQYF. As DNA, the CDR3 is TGTGCCAGCAGCCAACTCACAGGGGGGGCCACAGATACGCAGTATTTT.

The gene calls are TRBV2 and TRBJ1-4, with 7 bases lining up with TRBD1. V shed 6 bases and J 3 bases; nucleotides not matched to a gene: 10. This CDR3 is 16 amino acids long. Germline-derived CDR1 and CDR2 are SNHLY and FYNNEI. The CDR3: CASRGPDRVANEKLFF. As DNA, the CDR3 is TGTGCCAGCAGGGGACCTGACAGGGTAGCTAATGAAAAACTGTTTTTT.

V and J are TRBV5-4 and TRBJ1-1; D perhaps matches TRBD1 (5 bases). CDR1 and CDR2 (germline): SGHNT, YYREEE (reference sequence). V lost 4 bases to trimming and J lost 3 bases, with 16 bases between them. CDR3 length: 15 residues. The CDR3 sequence is CASSPDWGEDTEAFF. The CDR3 region has the DNA TGTGCCAGCAGCCCGGATTGGGGCGAAGACACTGAAGCTTTCTTT.

The V and J genes are TRBV28 and TRBJ1-3, with D unclear. From germline, CDR1 is MDHEN and CDR2 SYDVKM. The length of the CDR3 is 13 residues. V was trimmed by 7 bases and J by 8 bases, leaving 15 bases between them. The CDR3 spells CASMAGRVDTIYF. The CDR3 DNA reads as TGTGCCAGCATGGCGGGAAGGGTAGACACCATATATTTT.

This clone showed up just once. This chain joins TRBV9 and TRBJ1-1, with TRBD1 identical over 11 bases. Unmatched junction bases numbered 11, after V lost 4 bases and J lost 3 bases. Germline assignment: CDR1 SGDLS and CDR2 YYNGEE. The CDR3 sequence is 17 residues long. The CDR3 nucleotides are TGTGCCAGCAGCCTAAGGGGACAGGGGGTTGGTGACACTGAAGCTTTCTTT. Its translation is CASSLRGQGVGDTEAFF.

The J gene is TRBJ2-3, the V gene TRBV28, with 11 bases matching TRBD1. There are 15 residues in the CDR3. Germline lookup yields CDR1 MDHEN and CDR2 SYDVKM. V dropped 5 bases and J dropped 4; count of bases not matched to a gene: 5. The CDR3 DNA reads TGTGCCAGCAGTCACCGGGACAGGGGGGCAGATACGCAGTATTTT. It codes for CASSHRDRGADTQYF.

The chain joins TRBV27 to TRBJ1-6; a possible D gene is TRBD1 (5 bases). This CDR3 has 16 residues. Trimming took 5 bases from V and 9 from J, leaving 20 bases between them. CDR1 and CDR2 from the germline V gene are MNHEY and SMNVEV (reference sequence). CDR3 in amino acids: CASSPRPPPQGSPLHF. DNA for the CDR3: TGTGCCAGCAGTCCTCGTCCTCCGCCCCAGGGTTCACCCCTCCACTTT.

This rearrangement joins TRBV2 to TRBJ1-1; D gene unclear. V lost 8 bases and J 1 base, leaving 11 bases between the germline ends. The CDR3 loop spans 13 amino acids. Germline-derived CDR1 and CDR2 are SNHLY and FYNNEI. The CDR3 region is CASGGRGNTEAFF. The CDR3, as DNA: TGTGCCAGCGGAGGCCGGGGGAACACTGAAGCTTTCTTT.

The chain recombines TRBV5-1 with TRBJ2-1; 9 positions agree with TRBD1. Germline CDR1 SGHRS, CDR2 YFSETQ. J was trimmed by 5 bases and V by 4 bases; bases with no gene match: 4. The CDR3 covers 14 residues. The CDR3 spells CASSQQGAHNEQFF. CDR3 DNA: TGCGCCAGCAGCCAACAGGGGGCCCACAATGAGCAGTTCTTC.

V usage is TRBV7-9 and J usage is TRBJ2-1, with D possibly TRBD1 on 6 matching bases. Germline V gives CDR1 SEHNR, CDR2 FQNEAQ (reference sequence). The CDR3 covers 13 residues. Trimming pared 6 bases from V and 8 bases from J, leaving 14 bases between. The CDR3 protein is CASRTGGNDEQFF. The CDR3 nucleotides are TGTGCCAGCAGAACTGGGGGCAACGATGAGCAGTTCTTC.

The chain carries TRBV6-5 and TRBJ2-5; possible D gene TRBD1, 6 bases. This CDR3 contains 12 residues. From germline, CDR1 is MNHEY and CDR2 SVGAGI. Trimming left V 10 bases short and J 4 bases short, with 13 bases between. CDR3 in DNA: TGTGCCACCAACAGGGTGTCAGAGACCCAGTACTTC. It is translated as CATNRVSETQYF.

The J gene is TRBJ2-6, the V gene TRBV19; D perhaps matches TRBD2 (6 bases). V gave up 0 bases and J gave up 3 bases, with 9 bases separating them. The CDR3 loop spans 16 amino acids. Germline assignment: CDR1 LNHDA and CDR2 SQIVND (reference sequence). The chain's CDR3 is CASSIERGFGANVLTF. The CDR3 DNA reads TGTGCCAGTAGTATAGAGCGGGGCTTTGGGGCCAACGTCCTGACTTTC.

CDR3 DNA: TGTGCCAGTAGTCTCCGGACAGGGTACACTGAAGCTTTCTTT. Amino acids: CASSLRTGYTEAFF. The chain joins TRBV19 to TRBJ1-1, with 8 bases matching TRBD1. The V gene's germline CDR1 is LNHDA and CDR2 SQIVND (reference sequence). J was trimmed by 3 bases and V by 5 bases; bases with no gene match: 5. This CDR3 has 14 amino acids.

This clone occurred once. The rearrangement links TRBV2 to TRBJ2-5; the match to TRBD1 covers 7 bases. Trimming cost V 5 bases and J 2 bases; bases outside gene matches: 8. CDR1 is SNHLY and CDR2 is FYNNEI in the germline V gene. This CDR3 spans 15 amino acids. CDR3 DNA: TGTGCCAGCAGTAAATTAGGGACAGAACAAGAGACCCAGTACTTC. Protein: CASSKLGTEQETQYF.

V and J are TRBV7-9 and TRBJ2-1; D might be TRBD2 (5 bases). V dropped 2 bases and J dropped 0 bases, with 20 bases sitting between them. This CDR3 has 19 residues. CDR1 SEHNR and CDR2 FQNEAQ come from the germline V gene (reference sequence). Here the CDR3 DNA reads TGTGCCAGCAGCTTAAGGACTGTTGCGGGCCCGAGCTCCTACAATGAGCAGTTCTTC. Translation gives CASSLRTVAGPSSYNEQFF.

The chain combines TRBV10-1 with TRBJ2-5, with 11 bases fitting TRBD2. V trimming: 2 bases; J trimming: 5 bases; junction bases outside the gene matches: 4. The CDR3 contains 15 residues. From germline, CDR1 is WNHNN and CDR2 SYGVQD (reference sequence). CDR3 bases: TGCGCCAGCAGTGAGCTAGCGGGGGGTTGGGAGACCCAGTACTTC. This gives the protein CASSELAGGWETQYF.

The chain joins TRBV15 to TRBJ2-5, with 10 bases aligning to TRBD2. Germline CDR1 reads LNHNV; CDR2 reads YYDKDF (reference sequence). The CDR3 length is 13 residues. DNA of the CDR3: TGTTCAACGCGAGCGGGAGGGGCAGAGACCCAGTACTTC. It codes for CSTRAGGAETQYF.

The V gene is TRBV27, the J gene TRBJ1-5, with D maybe TRBD1 (6 bases). Trimming left V 5 bases short and J 7 bases short, with 21 bases between. The CDR3 consists of 16 residues. Germline loops: CDR1 MNHEY, CDR2 SMNVEV (reference sequence). The CDR3 DNA reads TGTGCCAGCAGTCCTCATTGGACAGATTTAGGACAGCCCCAGCATTTT. It specifies CASSPHWTDLGQPQHF.

This clone occurred once. This sequence joins TRBV2 and TRBJ1-4; no clear D gene. The CDR3 covers 13 residues. CDR1 SNHLY and CDR2 FYNNEI come from the germline V gene. Trimming stripped 7 bases from V and 7 bases from J, with 13 bases between. The CDR3 loop is CASIMSESEKLFF. The CDR3, as DNA: TGTGCCAGCATTATGTCCGAGAGTGAAAAACTGTTTTTT.